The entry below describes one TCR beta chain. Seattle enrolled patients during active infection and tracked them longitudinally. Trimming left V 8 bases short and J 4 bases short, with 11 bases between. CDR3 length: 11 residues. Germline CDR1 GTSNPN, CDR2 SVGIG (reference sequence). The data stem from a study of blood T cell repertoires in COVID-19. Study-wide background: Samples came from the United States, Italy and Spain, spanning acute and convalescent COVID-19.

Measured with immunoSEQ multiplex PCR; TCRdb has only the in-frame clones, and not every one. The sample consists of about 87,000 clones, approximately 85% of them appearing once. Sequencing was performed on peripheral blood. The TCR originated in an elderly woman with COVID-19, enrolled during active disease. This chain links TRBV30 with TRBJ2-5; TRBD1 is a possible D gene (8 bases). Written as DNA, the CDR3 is TGTGCCAGCGGGACAGGAGAGACCCAGTACTTC. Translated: CASGTGETQYF.